This T cell receptor beta chain appears in the sequencing data of a study of vaccination and CD4 T cells after COVID-19. This clonotype is large within its sample. Antigen unknown. Germline CDR1 reads DFQATT; CDR2 reads SNEGSKA (reference sequence). The CDR3 totals 13 residues. The germline V and J ends were trimmed by 0 bases and 1 base, with 7 bases remaining between them. The treatment denotes: approximately 9-day PBMC culture with coronavirus spike peptide pools or control peptides (ViraFEST assay). Negative-selection isolation of CD4+ T cells was performed after 10 days of culture. General study results and limits: The authors identified 304 of 307 vaccine-specific clones in convalescent patients as spike mono-reactive.

Sequencing of DNA taken from cultured CD4+ T cells relied on the Oncomine TCR Beta short-read assay. TCRdb re-analysed the PCR reads in MiXCR, keeping a single row per CDR3 protein. The sample yields thousands of distinct CDR3 sequences, about 50% seen once. This receptor was identified in a human donor who had recovered from COVID-19. The sequencing input was CD4+ T cells from blood, cultured in vitro. The chain links TRBV20-1 to TRBJ2-7, with D unresolved. CDR3: CSARDLNSYEQYF. In DNA form, the CDR3 reads TGCAGTGCTAGAGATCTTAATTCCTACGAGCAGTACTTC.